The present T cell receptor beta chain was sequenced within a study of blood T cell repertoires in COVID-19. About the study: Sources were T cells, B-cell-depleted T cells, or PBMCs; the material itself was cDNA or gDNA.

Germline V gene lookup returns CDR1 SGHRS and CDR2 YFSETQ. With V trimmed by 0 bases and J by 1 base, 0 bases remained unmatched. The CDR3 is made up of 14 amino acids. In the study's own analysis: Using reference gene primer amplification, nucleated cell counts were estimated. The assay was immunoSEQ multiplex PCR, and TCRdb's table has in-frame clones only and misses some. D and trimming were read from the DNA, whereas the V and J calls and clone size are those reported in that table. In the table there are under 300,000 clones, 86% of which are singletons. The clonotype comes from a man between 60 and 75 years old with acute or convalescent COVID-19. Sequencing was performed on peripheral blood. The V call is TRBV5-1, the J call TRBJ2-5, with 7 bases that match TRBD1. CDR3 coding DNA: TGCGCCAGCAGCTTGGACAGGGGCCAAGAGACCCAGTACTTC. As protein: CASSLDRGQETQYF.